This T cell receptor (beta chain) was recorded in a study of T cells in localized non-small cell lung cancer. With regard to this clone: The antigen is unknown.

Clones were sequenced by immunoSEQ multiplex PCR, and TCRdb holds only the in-frame ones, with some missing. The sample lists roughly 3,200 clones, 24% occurring once. Germline V CDR1 and CDR2: LNHDA, SQIVND (reference sequence). This CDR3 spans 16 amino acids. Trimming took 5 bases from V and 2 from J; bases not matched to a gene: 9. Study-wide results and caveats: Those with higher blood T cell density had longer overall survival. Analysis by sequencing included only one tumor region, so heterogeneity remains possible. Adjacent lung held a median around 58 of the top 100 tumor clones.

The starting material was lung tumor tissue, obtained before any cancer treatment. This rearrangement joins TRBV19 to TRBJ1-2; TRBD1 aligns across 9 bases. The clonotype originates from a man between 40 and 69 years old with stage I lung adenocarcinoma. The DNA of the CDR3 is TGTGCCAGTAGTGTGACCGGGACAGGGTCCAACTATGGCTACACCTTC. Translation: CASSVTGTGSNYGYTF.